The present T cell receptor beta chain was sequenced within a study of cytomegalovirus exposure and HLA in healthy donors. Study-wide results and caveats: It was reportedly the case that the classifier diagnosed cytomegalovirus status with high specificity and sensitivity. The tendency of first-cohort TCR clusters to co-occur in the roughly 110 validation repertoires was the finding of a later analysis.

Donors were drawn from the approximately 130-subject validation cohort, separate from the roughly 700-subject first cohort. The V gene's germline CDR1 is SGHTA and CDR2 FQGNSA. Germline trimming cut 1 base from V and 16 bases from J; bases unmatched to any gene: 19. The CDR3 is 16 amino acids. Clones were sequenced by immunoSEQ multiplex PCR, and TCRdb holds only the in-frame ones, with some missing. The data show about 110,000 clones, roughly 90% seen once. Worth noting for this clone: The antigen is unknown.

V is TRBV7-2 and J is TRBJ2-4, with TRBD2 matching 7 bases. The TCR comes from a woman between 18 and 29 years old in good health and CMV-seronegative. Sequencing used PBMCs. The CDR3 DNA is TGTGCCAGCAGCTTAGGGGTTTCGAGAGCGGGAAACTTGATCTACTTC. Amino acid sequence: CASSLGVSRAGNLIYF.